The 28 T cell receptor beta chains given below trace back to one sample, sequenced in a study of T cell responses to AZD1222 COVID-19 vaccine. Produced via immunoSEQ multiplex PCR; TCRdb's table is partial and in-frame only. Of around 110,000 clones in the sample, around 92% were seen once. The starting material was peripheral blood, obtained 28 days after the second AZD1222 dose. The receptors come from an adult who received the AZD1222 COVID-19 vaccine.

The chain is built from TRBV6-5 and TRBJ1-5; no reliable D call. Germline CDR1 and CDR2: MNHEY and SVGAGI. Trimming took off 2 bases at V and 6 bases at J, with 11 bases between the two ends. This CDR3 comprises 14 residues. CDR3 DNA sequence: TGTGCCAGCAGTTACGGACGTCGGGGTCAGCCCCAGCATTTT. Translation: CASSYGRRGQPQHF.

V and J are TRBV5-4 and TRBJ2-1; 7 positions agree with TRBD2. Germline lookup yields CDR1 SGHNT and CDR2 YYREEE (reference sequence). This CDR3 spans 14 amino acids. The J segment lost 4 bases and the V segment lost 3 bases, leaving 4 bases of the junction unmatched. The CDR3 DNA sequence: TGTGCCAGCAGCTACCGGGAGGCATACAATGAGCAGTTCTTC. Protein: CASSYREAYNEQFF.

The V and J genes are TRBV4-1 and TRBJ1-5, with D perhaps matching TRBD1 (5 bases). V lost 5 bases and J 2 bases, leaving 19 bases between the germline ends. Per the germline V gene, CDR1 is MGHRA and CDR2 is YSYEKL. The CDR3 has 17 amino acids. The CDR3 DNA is TGCGCCAGCAGCTCCAAGGTTGTGGGGCTAGGCAATCAGCCCCAGCATTTT. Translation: CASSSKVVGLGNQPQHF.

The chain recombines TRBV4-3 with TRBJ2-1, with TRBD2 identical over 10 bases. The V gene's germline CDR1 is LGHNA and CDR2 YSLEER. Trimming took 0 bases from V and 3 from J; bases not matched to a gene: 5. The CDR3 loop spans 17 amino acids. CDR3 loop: CASSQDTSGTFYNEQFF. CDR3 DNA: TGCGCCAGCAGCCAAGATACTAGCGGGACCTTCTACAATGAGCAGTTCTTC.

The CDR3 bases are TGTGCCAGTATCCCCTCGGGGACGGATTCACCCCTCCACTTT. This encodes CASIPSGTDSPLHF. This rearrangement joins TRBV19 to TRBJ1-6; D might be TRBD1 (5 bases). Looked up from germline, CDR1 is LNHDA and CDR2 is SQIVND (reference sequence). The CDR3 sequence is 14 residues long. V lost 7 bases and J lost 8, with 15 bases in between.

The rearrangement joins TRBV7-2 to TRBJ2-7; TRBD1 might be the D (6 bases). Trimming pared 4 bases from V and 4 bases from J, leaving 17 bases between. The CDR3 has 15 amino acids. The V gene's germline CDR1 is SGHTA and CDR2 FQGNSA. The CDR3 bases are TGTGCCAGCAGCTCGCTTCCGGGACACCTTTACGAGCAGTACTTC. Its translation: CASSSLPGHLYEQYF.

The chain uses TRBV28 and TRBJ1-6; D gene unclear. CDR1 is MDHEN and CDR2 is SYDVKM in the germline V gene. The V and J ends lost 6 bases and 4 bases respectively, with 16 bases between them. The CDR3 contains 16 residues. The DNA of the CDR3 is TGTGCCAGCAGGGCCCACCAAACTCGATATAATTCACCCCTCCACTTT. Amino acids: CASRAHQTRYNSPLHF.

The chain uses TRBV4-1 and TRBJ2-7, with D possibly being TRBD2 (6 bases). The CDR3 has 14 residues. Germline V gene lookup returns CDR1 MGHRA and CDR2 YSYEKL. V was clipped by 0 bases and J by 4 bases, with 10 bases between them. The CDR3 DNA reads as TGCGCCAGCAGCCAAGACCGGGCGGGGTACGAGCAGTACTTC. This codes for CASSQDRAGYEQYF.

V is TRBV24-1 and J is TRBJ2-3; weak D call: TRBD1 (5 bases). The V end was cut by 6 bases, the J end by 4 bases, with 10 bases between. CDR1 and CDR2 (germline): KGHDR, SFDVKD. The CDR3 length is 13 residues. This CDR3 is CATSRAGSDTQYF. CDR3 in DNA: TGTGCCACCAGTCGGGCAGGGTCAGATACGCAGTATTTT.

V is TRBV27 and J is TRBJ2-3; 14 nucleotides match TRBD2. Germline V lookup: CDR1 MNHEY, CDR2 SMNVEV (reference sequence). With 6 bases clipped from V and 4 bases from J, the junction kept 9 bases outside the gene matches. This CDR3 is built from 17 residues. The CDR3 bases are TGTGCCAGCAGGCCGACTAGCGGGGGGGCCATTGCAGATACGCAGTATTTT. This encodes CASRPTSGGAIADTQYF.

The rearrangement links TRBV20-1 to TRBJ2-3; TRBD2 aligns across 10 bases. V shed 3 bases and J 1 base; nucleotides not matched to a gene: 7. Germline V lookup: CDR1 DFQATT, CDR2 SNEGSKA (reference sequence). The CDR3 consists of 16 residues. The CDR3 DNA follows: TGCAGTGCTAGTAACGTTCTAGCGGGGGGCACAGATACGCAGTATTTT. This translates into CSASNVLAGGTDTQYF.

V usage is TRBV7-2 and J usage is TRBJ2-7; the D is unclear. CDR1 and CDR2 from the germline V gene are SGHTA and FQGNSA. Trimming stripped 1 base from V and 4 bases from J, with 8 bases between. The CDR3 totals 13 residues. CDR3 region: CASSLELTYEQYF. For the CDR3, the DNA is TGTGCCAGCAGCTTAGAGTTGACGTACGAGCAGTACTTC.

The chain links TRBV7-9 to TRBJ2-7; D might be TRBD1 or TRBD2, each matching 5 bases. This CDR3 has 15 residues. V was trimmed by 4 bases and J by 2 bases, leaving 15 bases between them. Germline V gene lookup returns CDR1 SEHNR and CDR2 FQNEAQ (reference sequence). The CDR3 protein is CASSSRGFPTYEQYF. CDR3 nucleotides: TGTGCCAGCAGCTCTCGGGGCTTCCCGACCTACGAGCAGTACTTC.

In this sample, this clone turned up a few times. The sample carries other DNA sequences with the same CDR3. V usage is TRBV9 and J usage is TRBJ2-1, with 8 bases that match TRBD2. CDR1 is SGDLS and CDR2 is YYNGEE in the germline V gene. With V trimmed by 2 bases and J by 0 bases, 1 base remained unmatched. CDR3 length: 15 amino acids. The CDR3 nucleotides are TGTGCCAGCAGCGTCAGCGGGAGCTCCTACAATGAGCAGTTCTTC. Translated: CASSVSGSSYNEQFF.

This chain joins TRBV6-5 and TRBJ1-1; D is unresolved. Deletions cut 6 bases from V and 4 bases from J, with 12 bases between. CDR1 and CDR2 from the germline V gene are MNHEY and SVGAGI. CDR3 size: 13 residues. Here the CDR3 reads CASSALAGTEAFF. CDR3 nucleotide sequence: TGTGCCAGCAGCGCGCTGGCTGGCACTGAAGCTTTCTTT.

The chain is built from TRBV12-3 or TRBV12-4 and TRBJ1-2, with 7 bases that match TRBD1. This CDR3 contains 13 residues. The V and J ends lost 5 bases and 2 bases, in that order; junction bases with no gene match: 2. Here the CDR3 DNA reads TGTGCCAGCAGTATAGGGGGCAACTATGGCTACACCTTC. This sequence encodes CASSIGGNYGYTF.

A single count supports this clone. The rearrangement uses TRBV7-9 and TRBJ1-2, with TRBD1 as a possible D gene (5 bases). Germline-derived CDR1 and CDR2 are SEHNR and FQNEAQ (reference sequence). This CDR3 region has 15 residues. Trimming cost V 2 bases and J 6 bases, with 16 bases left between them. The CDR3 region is CASSLSEQARNGYTF. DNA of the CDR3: TGTGCCAGCAGCTTATCCGAACAGGCGCGTAATGGCTACACCTTC.

CDR3 in DNA: TGTGCCAGCAGTTCCCTACCAGGTCGTACTAATGAAAAACTGTTTTTT. It yields the protein CASSSLPGRTNEKLFF. The chain employs TRBV28 and TRBJ1-4, with D unclear. Germline V gene sequence: CDR1 MDHEN, CDR2 SYDVKM. This CDR3 is built from 16 residues. V lost 4 bases and J lost 2, with 14 bases in between. Combining the CDR3 with reference TRBV28 and TRBJ1-4 gives the whole variable domain DVKVTQSSRYLVKRTGEKVFLECVQDMDHENMFWYRQDPGLGLRLIYFSYDVKMKEKGDIPEGYSVSREKKERFSLILESASTNQTSMYLCASSSLPGRTNEKLFFGSGTQLSVL.

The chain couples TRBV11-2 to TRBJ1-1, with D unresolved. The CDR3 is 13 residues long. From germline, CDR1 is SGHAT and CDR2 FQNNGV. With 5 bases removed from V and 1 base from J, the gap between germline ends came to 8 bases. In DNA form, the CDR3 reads TGTGCCAGCAGCCAGCAGGCGAACACTGAAGCTTTCTTT. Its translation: CASSQQANTEAFF.

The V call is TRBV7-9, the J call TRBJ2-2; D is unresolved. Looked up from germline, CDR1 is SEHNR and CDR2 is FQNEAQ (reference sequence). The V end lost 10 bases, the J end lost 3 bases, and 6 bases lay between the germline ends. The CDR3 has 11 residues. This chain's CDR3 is CATRDTGELFF. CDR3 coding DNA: TGTGCCACCCGGGACACCGGGGAGCTGTTTTTT. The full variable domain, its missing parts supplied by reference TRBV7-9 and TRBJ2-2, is DTGVSQNPRHKITKRGQNVTFRCDPISEHNRLYWYRQTLGQGPEFLTYFQNEAQLEKSRLLSDRFSAERPKGSFSTLEIQRTEQGDSAMYLCATRDTGELFFGEGSRLTVL.

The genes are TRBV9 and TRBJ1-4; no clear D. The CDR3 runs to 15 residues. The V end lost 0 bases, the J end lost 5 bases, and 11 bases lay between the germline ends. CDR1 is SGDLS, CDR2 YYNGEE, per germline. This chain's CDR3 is CASSVAGGRNEKLFF. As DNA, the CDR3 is TGTGCCAGCAGCGTAGCTGGCGGTCGAAATGAAAAACTGTTTTTT.

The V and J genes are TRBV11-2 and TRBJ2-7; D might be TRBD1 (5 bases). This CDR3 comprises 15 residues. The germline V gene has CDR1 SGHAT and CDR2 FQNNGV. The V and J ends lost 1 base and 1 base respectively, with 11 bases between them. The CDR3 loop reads CASSLGVSGSYEQYF. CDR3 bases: TGTGCCAGCAGCTTAGGGGTGTCAGGGTCCTACGAGCAGTACTTC.

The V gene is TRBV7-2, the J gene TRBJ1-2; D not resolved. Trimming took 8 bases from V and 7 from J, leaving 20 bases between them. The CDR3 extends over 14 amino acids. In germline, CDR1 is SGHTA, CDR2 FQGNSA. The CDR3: CASQLDFRLSGYTF. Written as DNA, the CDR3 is TGTGCCAGCCAATTGGACTTTCGTCTAAGTGGCTACACCTTC.

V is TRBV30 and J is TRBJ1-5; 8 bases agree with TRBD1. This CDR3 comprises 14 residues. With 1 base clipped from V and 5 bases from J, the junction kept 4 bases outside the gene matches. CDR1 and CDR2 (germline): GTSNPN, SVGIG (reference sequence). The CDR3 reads CAWSGQGAYQPQHF. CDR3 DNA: TGTGCCTGGAGTGGCCAGGGGGCCTATCAGCCCCAGCATTTT.

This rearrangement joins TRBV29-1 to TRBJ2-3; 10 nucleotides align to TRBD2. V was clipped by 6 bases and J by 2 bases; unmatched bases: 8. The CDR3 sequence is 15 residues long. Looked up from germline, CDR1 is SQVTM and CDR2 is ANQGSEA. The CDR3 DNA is TGCAGCGTAGGTTTAGCGGGAGGTTTCACAGATACGCAGTATTTT. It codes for CSVGLAGGFTDTQYF.

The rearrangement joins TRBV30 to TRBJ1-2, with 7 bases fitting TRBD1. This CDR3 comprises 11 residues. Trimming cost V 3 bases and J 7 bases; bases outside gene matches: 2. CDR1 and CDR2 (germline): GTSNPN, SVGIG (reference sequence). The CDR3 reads CAWSGQVGYTF. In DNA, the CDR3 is TGTGCCTGGAGCGGACAGGTTGGCTACACCTTC.

The DNA for the CDR3 is TGCAGCGTGACCCAGGGAGTAGAGCAGTACTTC. This sequence encodes CSVTQGVEQYF. This chain connects TRBV29-1 to TRBJ2-7; possibly TRBD1 or TRBD2 for D (5 bases each). The ends were cut back, 6 bases at V and 7 bases at J, with 13 bases in the middle. The CDR3 has 11 amino acids. Germline values: CDR1 SQVTM, CDR2 ANQGSEA.

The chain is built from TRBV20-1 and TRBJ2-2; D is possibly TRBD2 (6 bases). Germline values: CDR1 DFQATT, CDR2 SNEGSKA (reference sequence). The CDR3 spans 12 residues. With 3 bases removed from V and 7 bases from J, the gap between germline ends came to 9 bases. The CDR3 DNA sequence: TGCAGTGCTAGTGGGGACTTCGGGGAGCTGTTTTTT. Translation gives CSASGDFGELFF.